The 25 T cell receptor beta chains below come from one sample, sequenced in a study of T cell repertoires in cytomegalovirus infection. TCRdb re-analysed the reads in MiXCR, keeping a single row per CDR3 protein. The sample carries some 800,000 distinct CDR3 sequences, approximately 32% recorded once. Which antigens these TCRs recognize remains unknown. Material: cultured CD8+ T cells from PBMCs, obtained from culture after CMV antigen stimulation. The receptors were sampled from a human donor in good health (CMV status not recorded). Some clones in this sample may be carry-over from other donors' samples.

This chain links TRBV7-6 with TRBJ1-5; 10 bases fit TRBD1. The CDR3 consists of 16 residues. The germline V gene encodes CDR1 SGHVS and CDR2 FNYEAQ. Trimming cost V 3 bases and J 0 bases; bases outside gene matches: 2. In DNA form, the CDR3 reads TGTGCCAGCAGCTTCGGACAGGGGGATAGCAATCAGCCCCAGCATTTT. Encoded protein: CASSFGQGDSNQPQHF.

The rearrangement uses TRBV6-1 and TRBJ1-5; the D gene is possibly TRBD1 (5 bases). Per the germline V gene, CDR1 is MNHNS and CDR2 is SASEGT. The CDR3 consists of 19 residues. Trimming shortened V by 4 bases and J by 11 bases, and 33 bases separated the two germline ends. CDR3 coding DNA: TGTGCCAGCAGTGCCTACGGGACCACATCGTTGCGCGAGTTTGAGGCCCAGCATTTT. Amino acids: CASSAYGTTSLREFEAQHF.

A few counts support this clonotype. This rearrangement joins TRBV7-9 to TRBJ1-6; weak D call: TRBD1 (5 bases). Germline V gene sequence: CDR1 SEHNR, CDR2 FQNEAQ (reference sequence). V was pared by 1 base and J by 7 bases, with 11 bases between. The CDR3 loop spans 15 amino acids. The CDR3 DNA follows: TGTGCCAGCAGCTTAGAAGGGGTACAAAATTCACCCCTCCACTTT. Its translation is CASSLEGVQNSPLHF.

In this sample, this clonotype turned up many times. The V call is TRBV7-8, the J call TRBJ1-3; 7 bases match TRBD1. Germline-derived CDR1 and CDR2 are SGHVS and FQNEAQ. Unmatched junction bases numbered 16, after V lost 5 bases and J lost 3 bases. This CDR3 is 18 amino acids long. Written as DNA, the CDR3 is TGTGCCAGCAGCCTCCGGGACAGTGACTTTTTAGGTGGAAACACCATATATTTT. This gives the protein CASSLRDSDFLGGNTIYF.

The V and J genes are TRBV6-5 and TRBJ2-1; D is possibly TRBD2 (6 bases). Germline V gene lookup returns CDR1 MNHEY and CDR2 SVGAGI. The V end was cut by 0 bases, the J end by 5 bases, with 11 bases between. The CDR3 runs 15 residues. The CDR3 DNA follows: TGTGCCAGCAGTTACTCAACTAGCACCGACAATGAGCAGTTCTTC. It yields the protein CASSYSTSTDNEQFF.

This clonotype showed up many times. J is TRBJ1-1 and V is TRBV7-2, with TRBD1 as a possible D gene (5 bases). CDR1 and CDR2 from the germline V gene are SGHTA and FQGNSA. CDR3 length: 14 amino acids. The germline V and J ends were trimmed by 5 bases and 10 bases, with 20 bases remaining between them. CDR3 bases: TGTGCCAGCAGCCCCGGCGGGGGTCCTCTGACAGCTTTCTTT. This translates into CASSPGGGPLTAFF.

The chain has TRBV6-2 or TRBV6-3 and TRBJ1-2; D is unclear. Trimming removed 2 bases at V and 4 bases at J, with 11 bases between. Germline-derived CDR1 and CDR2 are MNHEY and SVGEGT. The CDR3 has 14 residues. The CDR3 bases are TGTGCCAGCAGTTACGATTCGGCAGTCTATGGCTACACCTTC. Translating it yields CASSYDSAVYGYTF.

The chain has TRBV5-1 and TRBJ1-1; D is possibly TRBD1 (5 bases). Trimming took 1 base from V and 1 from J, leaving 20 bases between them. CDR1 and CDR2 (germline): SGHRS, YFSETQ. This CDR3 has 18 residues. The CDR3 reads CASSLWGAADSPNTEAFF. The CDR3 coding sequence is TGCGCCAGCAGCTTGTGGGGCGCGGCGGATTCCCCGAACACTGAAGCTTTCTTT.

This clonotype was seen only a few times. The chain employs TRBV7-2 and TRBJ2-2, with 9 bases fitting TRBD1. Germline lookup yields CDR1 SGHTA and CDR2 FQGNSA. This CDR3 contains 17 residues. With V trimmed by 4 bases and J by 6 bases, 12 bases remained unmatched. DNA for the CDR3: TGTGCCAGCAGCTCTAGACAGGGGGTGGGTGAAGCCGGGGAGCTGTTTTTT. Protein: CASSSRQGVGEAGELFF.

This clonotype has a handful of counts. The CDR3: CSAPGHYEHSPLHF. CDR3 bases: TGCAGTGCCCCGGGACACTACGAACATTCACCCCTCCACTTT. The genes are TRBV20-1 and TRBJ1-6, with a possible D match to TRBD1 (6 bases). V was cut by 6 bases and J by 8 bases, with 17 bases left in between. The CDR3 consists of 14 residues. In germline, CDR1 is DFQATT, CDR2 SNEGSKA (reference sequence).

The chain joins TRBV7-9 to TRBJ1-4; unclear D gene. Germline V CDR1 and CDR2: SEHNR, FQNEAQ (reference sequence). The V and J ends lost 0 bases and 0 bases respectively, with 5 bases between them. This CDR3 has 15 residues. The CDR3 loop reads CASSLAEATNEKLFF. The CDR3 DNA reads TGTGCCAGCAGCTTAGCTGAAGCAACTAATGAAAAACTGTTTTTT.

The chain carries TRBV2 and TRBJ2-7, with 10 bases aligning to TRBD1. J gave up 4 bases and V 6 bases, and 6 bases lay outside the gene matches. Per germline, CDR1 SNHLY and CDR2 FYNNEI. This CDR3 comprises 14 residues. CDR3 amino acids: CASRGQGKKYEQYF. Written as DNA, the CDR3 is TGTGCCAGCAGGGGACAGGGGAAGAAATACGAGCAGTACTTC.

This clonotype was observed many times. This rearrangement joins TRBV7-9 to TRBJ2-1, with TRBD1 as a possible D gene (6 bases). This CDR3 spans 17 amino acids. V lost 4 bases and J 7 bases, leaving 23 bases between the germline ends. Germline values: CDR1 SEHNR, CDR2 FQNEAQ (reference sequence). CDR3 DNA sequence: TGTGCCAGCAGCTCAGACTTCCGGGACCAGGGGATGAATGAGCAGTTCTTC. Amino acid sequence: CASSSDFRDQGMNEQFF.

This clonotype was seen at least ten times. The chain links TRBV12-3 or TRBV12-4 to TRBJ1-5; D remains unclear. Trimming left V 2 bases short and J 9 bases short, with 14 bases between. This CDR3 spans 14 amino acids. The CDR3 spells CASSLLGPLGPQHF. The CDR3 DNA is TGTGCCAGCAGTTTATTAGGCCCCCTGGGGCCCCAGCATTTT.

V is TRBV5-4 and J is TRBJ1-2; D is possibly TRBD1 (5 bases). The germline V gene has CDR1 SGHNT and CDR2 YYREEE (reference sequence). The V and J ends lost 3 bases and 5 bases respectively, with 20 bases between them. This CDR3 spans 16 amino acids. The CDR3 DNA follows: TGTGCCAGCAGCTCGTCCGAAGCCGGGACTATTTATGGCTACACCTTC. Its protein product is CASSSSEAGTIYGYTF. Together with reference TRBV5-4 and TRBJ1-2, the CDR3 gives the full variable domain: ETGVTQSPTHLIKTRGQQVTLRCSSQSGHNTVSWYQQALGQGPQFIFQYYREEENGRGNFPPRFSGLQFPNYSSELNVNALELDDSALYLCASSSSEAGTIYGYTFGSGTRLTVV.

This clonotype was picked up a small number of times. The chain carries TRBV12-3 or TRBV12-4 and TRBJ2-3; 10 nucleotides line up with TRBD1. V was clipped by 6 bases and J by 0 bases; unmatched bases: 3. The CDR3 consists of 15 residues. CDR3 nucleotides: TGTGCCAGCAGACGGACAGGGGGGAGCACAGATACGCAGTATTTT. Translated, it gives CASRRTGGSTDTQYF.

This clonotype was recorded many times. This chain links TRBV7-2 with TRBJ2-3; 8 bases agree with TRBD2. Germline V CDR1 and CDR2: SGHTA, FQGNSA. The CDR3 loop spans 18 amino acids. V shed 1 base and J 4 bases; nucleotides not matched to a gene: 13. CDR3 DNA sequence: TGTGCCAGCAGCTTAGGGACTCTGCGGGGGGCCAGTGCAGATACGCAGTATTTT. Protein product: CASSLGTLRGASADTQYF.

This clonotype was seen repeatedly, ten times or more. The genes are TRBV7-6 and TRBJ2-1; 9 nucleotides line up with TRBD1. Losses at the gene ends were 5 bases for V and 2 bases for J; bases not matched to a gene: 10. CDR1 and CDR2 from the germline V gene are SGHVS and FNYEAQ. CDR3 size: 17 residues. The CDR3 sequence is CASSKRTGDRPYNEQFF. The DNA of the CDR3 is TGTGCCAGCAGCAAACGGACAGGGGATCGGCCCTACAATGAGCAGTTCTTC.

The chain uses TRBV3-1 and TRBJ2-7; D is possibly TRBD2 (6 bases). The CDR3 sequence is 15 residues long. Germline CDR1 is LGHDT and CDR2 is YNNKEL (reference sequence). V was shortened by 4 bases and J by 0 bases, with 13 bases between the two germline ends. The CDR3 DNA sequence: TGTGCCAGCAGCCGAAACAACGGGGGCTCCTACGAGCAGTACTTC. Amino acid sequence: CASSRNNGGSYEQYF.

The chain has TRBV7-9 and TRBJ2-1, with D unresolved. The CDR3 runs 13 residues. Germline values: CDR1 SEHNR, CDR2 FQNEAQ (reference sequence). V was clipped by 4 bases and J by 15 bases, with 19 bases between them. The CDR3 protein is CASSSKGPAARFF. For the CDR3, the DNA is TGTGCCAGCAGCTCCAAGGGCCCAGCTGCCCGGTTCTTC.

This clonotype was counted many times. V and J are TRBV7-2 and TRBJ1-2; D is perhaps TRBD1 (5 bases). Trimming removed 3 bases from V and 0 bases from J, with 14 bases in between. Germline CDR1 and CDR2: SGHTA and FQGNSA. This CDR3 contains 16 residues. Here the CDR3 reads CASSFGPQGTNYGYTF. The CDR3 DNA sequence: TGTGCCAGCAGCTTCGGACCCCAGGGAACTAACTATGGCTACACCTTC.

This clonotype came up a few times. The rearrangement uses TRBV12-5 and TRBJ2-7; TRBD2 aligns across 8 bases. There are 17 residues in the CDR3. J was trimmed by 3 bases and V by 2 bases; bases with no gene match: 12. CDR1 is LGHNT, CDR2 FRNRAP, per germline. The chain's CDR3 is CASGLPSSERGCYEQYV. CDR3 DNA sequence: TGTGCTAGTGGTTTGCCCTCGTCTGAGCGGGGGTGCTACGAGCAGTACGTC.

Only a few counts were recorded for this clonotype. The rearrangement uses TRBV5-6 and TRBJ2-1; D is perhaps TRBD2 (7 bases). The CDR3 contains 14 residues. V lost 5 bases, J lost 4 bases, and 13 bases lay in between. Germline CDR1 SGHDT, CDR2 YYEEEE. The CDR3, as DNA: TGTGCCAGCAGTCCGCGGGGGCCATACAATGAGCAGTTCTTC. It encodes CASSPRGPYNEQFF.

Remarks on this clonotype: A read error may account for a junction end that differs from germline. This chain joins TRBV12-3 or TRBV12-4 and TRBJ2-1; D remains unclear. The CDR3 runs to 13 residues. CDR3: CATSYSSYNEQFF. CDR3 sequence (DNA): TGTGCCACCAGTTACAGCTCCTACAATGAGCAGTTCTTC.

This chain links TRBV11-3 with TRBJ2-1; possibly TRBD1 for D (6 bases). Germline-derived CDR1 and CDR2 are SGHNT and YENEEA. The CDR3 has 16 amino acids. V dropped 1 base and J dropped 5 bases, with 15 bases sitting between them. The DNA for the CDR3 is TGTGCCAGCAGCTTAGGTTGGGTGGCAGGGGACAATGAGCAGTTCTTC. Translating gives CASSLGWVAGDNEQFF.